What follows are 23 T cell receptor beta chains derived from one specimen sequenced in a study of T-cell reconstitution after alpha-beta-depleted transplantation in children. Preparation of the TCRbeta library was carried out with unique molecular identifiers. MiXCR was run by TCRdb on the PCR reads, yielding one entry per CDR3 protein. This table has about 410,000 distinct CDR3 sequences, 20% appearing once. Material: PBMCs from the stem cell graft donor, obtained from the stem cell graft. These receptors were obtained from a human donor who donated a stem cell graft to a child with acute myeloid leukemia.

The rearrangement joins TRBV4-1 to TRBJ1-2, with TRBD1 identical over 9 bases. This CDR3 has 17 amino acids. J was trimmed by 4 bases and V by 0 bases; bases with no gene match: 9. Germline values: CDR1 MGHRA, CDR2 YSYEKL. The CDR3 DNA is TGCGCCAGCAGCCAAGACTTCTGGGACAGGGATTCCTATGGCTACACCTTC. Translation gives CASSQDFWDRDSYGYTF.

Only a few counts were recorded for this clonotype. This chain connects TRBV7-9 to TRBJ2-7; D perhaps matches TRBD2 (5 bases). Trimming removed 4 bases at V and 4 bases at J, with 11 bases between. The CDR3 loop spans 13 amino acids. Germline V gene data show CDR1 as SEHNR and CDR2 as FQNEAQ (reference sequence). In nucleotides, the CDR3 is TGTGCCAGCAGCTCCGGACTGGGTTACGAGCAGTACTTC. Its protein is CASSSGLGYEQYF.

This clonotype came up a few times. The chain couples TRBV5-6 to TRBJ2-3, with 8 positions matching TRBD2. Germline CDR1 is SGHDT and CDR2 is YYEEEE. The CDR3 runs 19 residues. The trim removed 0 bases at V and 1 base at J, leaving 13 bases unmatched. CDR3 DNA: TGTGCCAGCAGCTTGGTGATGGCGGGAGGACGGGATGGCACAGATACGCAGTATTTT. Its protein product is CASSLVMAGGRDGTDTQYF.

For this clonotype: Since no conserved phenylalanine or tryptophan closes the CDR3, a read error is the likely cause. CDR3 sequence: CASSQELAKNIQYS. The CDR3 coding sequence is TGTGCCAGCAGCCAAGAGTTAGCCAAAAACATTCAGTACTCC. V usage is TRBV4-2 and J usage is TRBJ2-4; D unclear. The length of the CDR3 is 14 residues. Trimming cost V 0 bases and J 0 bases, with 3 bases left between them. The germline gives CDR1 LGHNA, CDR2 YNFKEQ.

This clonotype was counted between two and nine times. The chain is built from TRBV27 and TRBJ2-7; 11 nucleotides align to TRBD1. The V segment lost 5 bases and the J segment 3 bases; nucleotides outside the gene matches: 6. The CDR3 is 15 amino acids. Germline CDR1 reads MNHEY; CDR2 reads SMNVEV (reference sequence). The CDR3 region has the DNA TGTGCCAGCAGTCGCGCCGGGACAGGGGGCTACGAGCAGTACTTC. Translated: CASSRAGTGGYEQYF.

The chain combines TRBV25-1 with TRBJ2-1; D gene uncertain. CDR3 length: 12 amino acids. Trimming left V 4 bases short and J 4 bases short, with 5 bases between. Germline V gene lookup returns CDR1 MGHDK and CDR2 SYGVNS. Here the CDR3 DNA reads TGTGCCAGCAGTGGGCTATACAATGAGCAGTTCTTC. It yields the protein CASSGLYNEQFF. Supplemented by reference TRBV25-1 and TRBJ2-1, the full variable domain reads EADIYQTPRYLVIGTGKKITLECSQTMGHDKMYWYQQDPGMELHLIHYSYGVNSTEKGDLSSESTVSRIRTEHFPLTLESARPSHTSQYLCASSGLYNEQFFGPGTRLTVL.

This clonotype showed up many times. The V and J genes are TRBV6-1 and TRBJ2-1; no definite D call. Trimming took off 5 bases at V and 0 bases at J, with 11 bases between the two ends. The CDR3 consists of 15 residues. Germline V gives CDR1 MNHNS, CDR2 SASEGT. The CDR3 here is CASSSSASSYNEQFF. For the CDR3, the DNA is TGTGCCAGCAGTTCAAGCGCGAGCTCCTACAATGAGCAGTTCTTC.

The J gene is TRBJ2-4, the V gene TRBV12-3 or TRBV12-4, with D maybe TRBD2 (5 bases). This CDR3 spans 16 amino acids. Trimming shortened V by 5 bases and J by 0 bases, and 14 bases separated the two germline ends. This CDR3 is CASSPDRGLAKNIQYF. The CDR3 bases are TGTGCCAGCAGTCCGGACCGGGGATTAGCCAAAAACATTCAGTACTTC.

This chain links TRBV18 with TRBJ2-7; 7 bases match TRBD2. Trimming cost V 3 bases and J 2 bases; bases outside gene matches: 4. This CDR3 is built from 14 residues. Germline lookup yields CDR1 KGHSH and CDR2 LQKENI. The DNA for the CDR3 is TGTGCCAGCTCACCGACGGGACTAACCTACGAGCAGTACTTC. Translating gives CASSPTGLTYEQYF.

J is TRBJ2-7 and V is TRBV2; 9 nucleotides line up with TRBD2. This CDR3 has 17 amino acids. Trimming at V came to 0 bases and at J to 2 bases, leaving 8 bases not matched to a gene. Germline V lookup: CDR1 SNHLY, CDR2 FYNNEI. CDR3 sequence: CASSEAVIEREAYEQYF. The CDR3 DNA follows: TGTGCCAGCAGTGAAGCGGTGATCGAGCGGGAGGCCTACGAGCAGTACTTC.

Only a few counts were recorded for this clonotype. This chain uses TRBV20-1 with TRBJ1-6, with a weak D call TRBD1 (6 bases). The CDR3 runs to 15 residues. The germline CDR1 and CDR2 sequences are DFQATT and SNEGSKA (reference sequence). V dropped 7 bases and J dropped 0 bases, with 13 bases sitting between them. The CDR3 here is CSVPGAGSYNSPLHF. The CDR3 DNA reads as TGCAGTGTTCCAGGGGCGGGCTCCTATAATTCACCCCTCCACTTT.

Notes on this clonotype: Without the conserved terminal phenylalanine or tryptophan, this CDR3 likely stems from a read error. This chain joins TRBV9 and TRBJ1-6; unclear D gene. V was pared by 5 bases and J by 0 bases, with 9 bases between. The germline V gene has CDR1 SGDLS and CDR2 YYNGEE. The CDR3 length is 15 residues. CDR3 protein: CASSEQSSYNSPLHC. CDR3 DNA sequence: TGTGCCAGCAGTGAACAGAGCTCCTATAATTCACCCCTCCACTGT.

The chain links TRBV7-6 to TRBJ2-4, with D perhaps given as TRBD1 or TRBD2 (5 bases each). Germline V gene data show CDR1 as SGHVS and CDR2 as FNYEAQ. The CDR3 contains 16 residues. Deletions cut 3 bases from V and 3 bases from J, with 15 bases between. The CDR3 reads CASSFPGQADKNIQYF. The CDR3 DNA reads as TGTGCCAGCAGCTTCCCGGGGCAGGCAGACAAAAACATTCAGTACTTC.

CDR3 protein: CASSEGGTDTQYF. As DNA, the CDR3 is TGTGCCAGCAGTGAGGGGGGCACAGATACGCAGTATTTT. This chain links TRBV6-1 with TRBJ2-3; either TRBD1 or TRBD2 may supply D (5 bases each). Trimming took off 3 bases at V and 1 base at J, with 5 bases between the two ends. The CDR3 runs 13 residues. The germline CDR1 and CDR2 sequences are MNHNS and SASEGT.

This clonotype has just a few counts. The CDR3 region is CASSLETSGSHEQFF. For the CDR3, the DNA is TGTGCCAGCAGTTTAGAGACTAGCGGGAGTCATGAGCAGTTCTTC. The chain has TRBV28 and TRBJ2-1; TRBD2 matches 12 bases. The CDR3 spans 15 residues. Germline lookup yields CDR1 MDHEN and CDR2 SYDVKM. V lost 2 bases, J lost 8 bases, and 4 bases stayed unmatched. The whole variable domain, filled in from reference TRBV28 and TRBJ2-1, reads DVKVTQSSRYLVKRTGEKVFLECVQDMDHENMFWYRQDPGLGLRLIYFSYDVKMKEKGDIPEGYSVSREKKERFSLILESASTNQTSMYLCASSLETSGSHEQFFGPGTRLTVL.

A word on this clonotype: Germline and junction disagree at one end, which may indicate a read error. V usage is TRBV6-5 and J usage is TRBJ2-3, with 12 nucleotides matching TRBD2. The CDR3 totals 15 residues. Looked up from germline, CDR1 is MNHEY and CDR2 is SVGAGI. CDR3 amino acids: CASSLGLAGTVTQYF. The DNA of the CDR3 is TGCGCCAGCAGTTTGGGACTAGCGGGCACAGTTACGCAGTATTTT.

This clonotype has only one observation. The chain joins TRBV9 to TRBJ2-1, with TRBD1 identical over 7 bases. Trimming removed 3 bases from V and 1 base from J; junction bases left unmatched: 4. This CDR3 is built from 15 residues. The germline V gene encodes CDR1 SGDLS and CDR2 YYNGEE. The DNA of the CDR3 is TGTGCCAGCAGCGGACGACAGGGTTCCTACAATGAGCAGTTCTTC. It specifies CASSGRQGSYNEQFF.

The chain links TRBV11-2 to TRBJ2-5, with D possibly matching TRBD1 (5 bases). The CDR3 consists of 16 residues. CDR1 is SGHAT, CDR2 FQNNGV, per germline. Trimming cost V 6 bases and J 1 base, with 18 bases left between them. CDR3 nucleotide sequence: TGTGCCAGCAGTCAGCTTAAATTGCAGGGCCAAGAGACCCAGTACTTC. It specifies CASSQLKLQGQETQYF. The variable domain in full, with the rest retrieved from reference TRBV11-2 and TRBJ2-5, is EAGVAQSPRYKIIEKRQSVAFWCNPISGHATLYWYQQILGQGPKLLIQFQNNGVVDDSQLPKDRFSAERLKGVDSTLKIQPAKLEDSAVYLCASSQLKLQGQETQYFGPGTRLLVL.

The rearrangement uses TRBV9 and TRBJ2-1; 7 nucleotides agree with TRBD2. V shed 2 bases and J 3 bases; nucleotides not matched to a gene: 5. Germline V gives CDR1 SGDLS, CDR2 YYNGEE. This CDR3 is built from 15 residues. CDR3 loop: CASSVAGRLYNEQFF. The CDR3 DNA reads as TGTGCCAGCAGCGTTGCCGGGAGGCTCTACAATGAGCAGTTCTTC.

At least ten counts were recorded for this clonotype. The chain is built from TRBV25-1 and TRBJ2-7, with unresolved D. Per the germline V gene, CDR1 is MGHDK and CDR2 is SYGVNS. The germline V and J ends were trimmed by 0 bases and 6 bases, with 6 bases remaining between them. The CDR3 runs to 12 residues. In DNA, the CDR3 is TGTGCCAGCAGTGAATATGCCTCCGAGCAGTACTTC. This encodes CASSEYASEQYF.

This clonotype was seen many times. The chain recombines TRBV12-3 or TRBV12-4 with TRBJ1-5; D call uncertain. The CDR3 covers 15 residues. The germline V and J ends were trimmed by 5 bases and 4 bases, with 15 bases remaining between them. The CDR3 loop reads CASSQSRRGNQPQHF. The CDR3 nucleotides read TGTGCCAGCAGTCAATCGAGGAGAGGGAATCAGCCCCAGCATTTT.

The rearrangement uses TRBV12-3 or TRBV12-4 and TRBJ1-1; 7 bases match TRBD1. This CDR3 contains 13 residues. V was pared by 4 bases and J by 7 bases, with 6 bases of the junction left unmatched. The CDR3 nucleotides are TGTGCCAGCAGTTATCAACAGGGGTTTGAAGCTTTCTTT. This gives the protein CASSYQQGFEAFF.

The chain joins TRBV7-9 to TRBJ2-3, with D tentatively TRBD2 (6 bases). V lost 3 bases and J 4 bases, leaving 14 bases between the germline ends. Germline loops: CDR1 SEHNR, CDR2 FQNEAQ (reference sequence). CDR3 length equals 15 residues. The CDR3 DNA sequence: TGTGCCAGCAGCTTGGGGGAGGCGGTGGCAGATACGCAGTATTTT. Residues: CASSLGEAVADTQYF.